This T cell receptor beta chain was captured by sequencing in a study of technical replicates of blood from several donors (dated by TCRdb to 2016 to 2017). Receptor amplification or capture employed the immunoSEQ multiplex PCR assay. TCRdb took over this immuneACCESS table, retaining in-frame rearrangements with V and J assigned. Such tables are incomplete; in checked studies, under half of the missing clones stem from an unresolved V gene, and the remainder is unexplained. The sample table lists around 97,000 clones, 90% to 97% of them with a count of one. The leading ten clones occupy more than 0.3% of the sample. The CDR3 starts with the cysteine, ends with the phenylalanine, and has 15 residues. Of the read, only the CDR3 DNA is kept; its 45 bases are in frame from base 1. Trimmed from V: 1 base; trimmed from J: 2 bases; junction bases lacking a gene match: 5. Via the germline V gene (reference sequence), CDR1 is SEHNR and CDR2 FQNEAQ.

Of note for this clone: Its antigen target is currently unknown. No qualities accompany the bases; no much larger clone lies one base away.

The TCR originated in a human donor in good health. The chain couples TRBV7-9 to TRBJ2-7; the junction holds 7 bases that match TRBD1. Sequencing was done on a sample of T cells isolated from PBMCs. The CDR3 has the sequence CASSLGGGQAYEQYF. The bases are TGTGCCAGCAGCTTAGGAGGGGGCCAGGCCTACGAGCAGTACTTC.